This paragraph covers one TCR beta chain sequence. This specimen comes from a study of blood T cell repertoires in COVID-19. Study information: Material from acute and convalescent COVID-19 was sourced from the United States, Italy and Spain. The analysed material was cDNA or gDNA that came from T cells, B-cell-depleted T cells, or PBMCs.

Source study methods: Reference gene primers were amplified, and this amplification served to estimate nucleated cell counts. Profiled with immunoSEQ multiplex PCR; TCRdb holds only in-frame clones, not every one. V and J calls and clone size are given by that table; D and trimming were obtained from the DNA. Found here are about 100,000 clones, 80% to 90% of them singletons; the top ten hold about 5%. The CDR3 covers 11 residues. V dropped 1 base and J dropped 4 bases, with 2 bases sitting between them. CDR1 and CDR2 from the germline V gene are GTSNPN and SVGIG (reference sequence). V gene TRBV30 combines with J gene TRBJ1-3, with D unresolved. The material sequenced was peripheral blood. This TCR was recovered from a man between 60 and 75 years old with acute or convalescent COVID-19. The CDR3 sequence: CAWSAGNTIYF. The CDR3 DNA follows: TGTGCCTGGAGTGCAGGAAACACCATATATTTT.